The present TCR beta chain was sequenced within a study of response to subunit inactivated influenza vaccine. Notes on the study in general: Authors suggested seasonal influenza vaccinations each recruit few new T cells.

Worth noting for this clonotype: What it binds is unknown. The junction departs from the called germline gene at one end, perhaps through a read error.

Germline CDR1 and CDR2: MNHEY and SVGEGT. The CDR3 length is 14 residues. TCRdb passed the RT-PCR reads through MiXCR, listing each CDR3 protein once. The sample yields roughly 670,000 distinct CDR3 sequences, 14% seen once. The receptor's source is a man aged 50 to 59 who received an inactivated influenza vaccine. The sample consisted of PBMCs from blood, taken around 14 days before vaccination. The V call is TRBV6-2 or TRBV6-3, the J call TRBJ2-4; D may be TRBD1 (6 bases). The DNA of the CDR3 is TGTGCCAGCAGCCCCGGGACAATGAAAAACATTCAGTGCTTC. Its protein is CASSPGTMKNIQCF.